This TCR beta chain was found in a study of blood T cell repertoires in COVID-19. As for the study in general: Both acute and convalescent COVID-19 samples were obtained from the United States, Italy and Spain. T cells, B-cell-depleted T cells, or PBMCs provided the cDNA or gDNA that served as material.

Original processing notes: Estimates of nucleated cell counts were drawn from the amplification of reference gene primers. Method: immunoSEQ multiplex PCR; TCRdb's copy keeps in-frame clones and lacks some. V, J and clone size were drawn from that table, and D and trimming were deduced from the DNA. This table has some 530,000 clones, approximately 85% appearing once. The germline V gene has CDR1 MDHEN and CDR2 SYDVKM. This CDR3 has 16 residues. V was shortened by 3 bases and J by 4 bases, with 17 bases between the two germline ends. Sequenced material: peripheral blood. The clonotype comes from a human donor in a cohort sampled during active COVID-19. The chain is built from TRBV28 and TRBJ2-3; a weak D match, TRBD2 (6 bases). DNA of the CDR3: TGTGCCAGCAGTTTCGGAGCGGGTCCGGCCCCAGATACGCAGTATTTT. It translates to CASSFGAGPAPDTQYF.